This TCR beta chain is from a study of blood T cell repertoires in COVID-19. Study summary: COVID-19 samples from acute and convalescent phases originated in the United States, Italy and Spain. PBMCs, B-cell-depleted T cells, or T cells were the source of the cDNA or gDNA that made up the material.

Per the authors' pipeline: Counts of nucleated cells, estimated from reference gene primer amplification, were obtained. The assay was immunoSEQ multiplex PCR, and TCRdb's table has in-frame clones only and misses some. The DNA gave D and trimming, while V, J and clone size come from that table. The table lists approximately 210,000 clones, 86% of them singletons, with 2% to 2.5% in the top ten. The CDR3 length is 16 residues. With 3 bases clipped from V and 2 bases from J, the junction kept 9 bases outside the gene matches. CDR1 and CDR2 from the germline V gene are SGHVS and FQNEAQ. The clonotype was recovered from a man aged 25-40 years who had recovered from COVID-19. The source material was peripheral blood. The V gene is TRBV7-8, the J gene TRBJ1-2; 7 bases align to TRBD1. CDR3 protein: CASSFTGTAGNYGYTF. Here the CDR3 DNA reads TGTGCCAGCAGCTTTACCGGGACAGCGGGCAACTATGGCTACACCTTC.